This TCR beta chain was identified during a study of T cell clonotyping in hematopoietic cell transplantation. About the research overall: Recipients' pretransplant samples followed cytoreduction. The study, taken as a whole, reports: Pathologically expanded recipient clonotypes increased progressively from day 30 to day 180 as diversity fell.

The CDR3 totals 13 residues. Germline values: CDR1 MGHRA, CDR2 YSYEKL. Trimming removed 5 bases from V and 7 bases from J; junction bases left unmatched: 3. Time point in this sample: recipient sample about 28 days before transplant, after cytoreduction. The repertoire was sequenced with immunoSEQ multiplex PCR; TCRdb's copy has only in-frame clones and lacks some. The sample holds approximately 27,000 clones; 85% to 95% are singletons and the top ten take approximately 2.1%. Of note for this clone: Its target is not known.

The V call is TRBV4-1, the J call TRBJ2-2; 8 nucleotides agree with TRBD1. The TCR sequence derives from a middle-aged man with acute myeloid leukemia. Some clones in this sample may be carry-over from other donors' samples. The sample was peripheral blood mononuclear cells, taken before stem cell transplant. CDR3 DNA: TGCGCCAGCAGCTGGGACAGGTTCGGGGAGCTGTTTTTT. Protein product: CASSWDRFGELFF.